This T cell receptor beta chain emerged from a study of OX40 agonist ivuxolimab in advanced cancers. This clone is judged medium-sized. Trimming stripped 4 bases from V and 2 bases from J, with 12 bases between. The CDR3 is 15 amino acids. Germline V gene data show CDR1 as MNHEY and CDR2 as SVGAGI. The protocol was immunoSEQ multiplex PCR, while the TCRdb copy is restricted to in-frame clones and leaves out a portion. The data contain more than 15,000 clones, about 88% of them singletons. V is TRBV6-5 and J is TRBJ1-5; no clear D gene. Sequencing was performed on CD4+ or CD8+ T cells sorted from blood, taken in a trial of the OX40 agonist ivuxolimab. This receptor was obtained from an adult with an advanced solid tumor such as melanoma, head and neck, liver or kidney cancer. Here the CDR3 DNA reads TGTGCCAGCAGTTTCGGCTTAGAGGGCAATCAGCCCCAGCATTTT. It translates to CASSFGLEGNQPQHF.